This T cell receptor (beta chain) was obtained from a study of T cells in Graves' hyperthyroidism and ophthalmopathy. RNA transcripts served as the template for amplifying TCR beta CDR3 regions. During a first-round RT-PCR of the TCR CDR3, the HTBI primer set was used. From the multiplex PCR reads, TCRdb called clonotypes with MiXCR, one entry per CDR3 protein. This sample has 700,000 to 850,000 distinct CDR3 sequences, with 30% to 40% found just once. This clonotype was detected a few times. This clonotype was sampled from a woman in her forties with Graves' hyperthyroidism. The sequenced sample was blood.

Here the CDR3 DNA reads TGTGCCAGCACCCCCGTTGCGGGGCGCGAGCAGTACTTC. Its translation is CASTPVAGREQYF. V and J are TRBV7-9 and TRBJ2-7; a weak D match, TRBD2 (6 bases). V was cut by 7 bases and J by 6 bases, with 16 bases left in between. The CDR3 covers 13 residues. CDR1 and CDR2 (germline): SEHNR, FQNEAQ (reference sequence).